The rows below give T cell receptor beta chains drawn from one sample of a study of T cell changes during pregnancy in multiple sclerosis. TCRdb keeps only in-frame clones here, not all; method: immunoSEQ multiplex PCR. The table lists approximately 44,000 clones, 80% to 95% of them singletons. The specimen was CD4+ T cells from peripheral blood mononuclear cells, collected in the first trimester of pregnancy. Source of these receptors: a female donor with multiple sclerosis, enrolled in a pregnancy study. The CDR3 runs from the conserved cysteine through the conserved F or W. The D gene is left open where the match is weak. Size tells how often a clone was seen (once, few, many) or the class of an expanded clone, and some rows leave it out.

TRBJ1-4,TRBD1,TRBV27,-,13,CASKGAVEEKLFF,TGTGCCAGCAAGGGGGCGGTGGAGGAAAAACTGTTTTTT
TRBJ2-1,TRBD2,TRBV11-2,-,15,CASSLDGRAHGEQFF,TGTGCCAGCAGCTTAGACGGGAGGGCCCATGGTGAGCAGTTCTTC
TRBJ2-1,TRBD2,TRBV9,-,20,CASSPRTSGRTLRPYNEQFF,TGTGCCAGCAGCCCGCGGACTAGCGGGAGGACCTTAAGGCCCTACAATGAGCAGTTCTTC
TRBJ2-2,TRBD1,TRBV5-8,-,15,CASSSEYRGSGELFF,TGTGCCAGCAGTTCGGAATACAGGGGATCAGGGGAGCTGTTTTTT
TRBJ2-3,-,TRBV6-5,-,15,CASSPRSGGTDTQYF,TGTGCCAGCAGTCCCCGCTCAGGAGGAACAGATACGCAGTATTTT
TRBJ1-5,-,TRBV5-6,-,15,CASSLRTASNQPQHF,TGTGCCAGCAGCTTGAGGACAGCGTCCAATCAGCCCCAGCATTTT
TRBJ1-2,TRBD1,TRBV7-9,-,15,CASAKPDRQGDGYTF,TGTGCCAGCGCCAAGCCCGACAGACAGGGCGACGGCTACACCTTC
TRBJ1-5,TRBD1,TRBV13,-,15,CASSIRGQGNQPQHF,TGTGCCAGCAGCATTCGGGGACAGGGGAATCAGCCCCAGCATTTT
TRBJ2-7,TRBD2,TRBV5-1,-,13,CASTLAGGSEQYF,TGCGCCAGCACCCTAGCGGGAGGTTCCGAGCAGTACTTC
TRBJ1-3,TRBD1,TRBV19,-,16,CASSTTGQFSGNTIYF,TGTGCCAGTAGTACTACGGGACAGTTCTCTGGAAACACCATATATTTT
TRBJ2-3,TRBD2,TRBV28,once,15,CASSKASGYTDTQYF,TGTGCCAGCAGCAAAGCTAGCGGGTACACAGATACGCAGTATTTT
TRBJ2-7,-,TRBV2,few,12,CASSPGPYEQYF,TGTGCCAGCAGCCCAGGGCCCTACGAGCAGTACTTC
TRBJ2-2,-,TRBV28,-,14,CASSPPLGPGELFF,TGTGCCAGCAGTCCCCCCCTCGGTCCCGGGGAGCTGTTTTTT
TRBJ1-1,TRBD1,TRBV6-1,-,14,CASSPTGLGTEAFF,TGTGCCAGCAGCCCGACAGGGTTGGGCACTGAAGCTTTCTTT
TRBJ1-4,TRBD1,TRBV5-1,-,18,CASSLVRLTGTPNEKLFF,TGCGCCAGCAGCTTAGTCCGTCTGACAGGGACACCTAATGAAAAACTGTTTTTT
TRBJ1-1,-,TRBV2,-,13,CASSVQGSTEAFF,TGTGCCAGCAGTGTACAGGGTTCCACTGAAGCTTTCTTT
TRBJ2-7,-,TRBV2,-,11,CAQGEAYEQYF,TGTGCCCAGGGGGAGGCCTACGAGCAGTACTTC
TRBJ1-2,-,TRBV28,-,12,CASSILSYGYTF,TGTGCCAGCAGTATTCTGAGTTATGGCTACACCTTC
TRBJ2-4,-,TRBV6-1,-,15,CASRYREIAKNIQYF,TGTGCCAGCCGATACAGGGAAATAGCCAAAAACATTCAGTACTTC
TRBJ2-7,TRBD1,TRBV19,-,14,CASSSTGGGYEQYF,TGTGCCAGTAGTAGCACAGGGGGCGGTTACGAGCAGTACTTC
TRBJ2-1,TRBD1,TRBV5-1,-,15,CASSLGQGAYNEQFF,TGCGCCAGCAGCTTGGGACAGGGAGCTTACAATGAGCAGTTCTTC
TRBJ2-3,TRBD2,TRBV10-3,-,16,CAISRFERDGTDTQYF,TGTGCCATCAGCCGGTTTGAGCGGGACGGCACAGATACGCAGTATTTT
TRBJ2-1,TRBD2,TRBV19,-,13,CASSRDYHNEQFF,TGTGCCAGTAGCAGGGACTACCACAATGAGCAGTTCTTC
TRBJ1-1,-,TRBV5-8,-,16,CASSAHGGVGRTEAFF,TGTGCCAGCAGCGCCCATGGGGGGGTCGGGAGAACTGAAGCTTTCTTT
TRBJ2-7,-,TRBV5-6,-,17,CASSLGETRLRTYEQYF,TGTGCCAGCAGCTTGGGAGAGACTAGATTAAGAACCTACGAGCAGTACTTC
TRBJ2-7,-,TRBV5-6,-,12,CASSLRGIEQYF,TGTGCCAGCAGCTTGAGGGGGATCGAGCAGTACTTC
TRBJ1-1,-,TRBV16,-,13,CASSRQLNTEAFF,TGTGCCAGCAGCCGCCAGTTGAACACTGAAGCTTTCTTT
TRBJ2-7,-,TRBV5-1,-,14,CASSWGTDRGGQYF,TGCGCCAGCAGCTGGGGGACTGATCGAGGAGGGCAGTACTTC
TRBJ1-2,-,TRBV7-2,few,13,CASSIDRNYGYTF,TGTGCCAGCAGCATAGACAGGAACTATGGCTACACCTTC
TRBJ2-3,-,TRBV6-6,-,14,CASSSRQPTDTQYF,TGTGCCAGCAGTAGCAGGCAACCCACAGATACGCAGTATTTT
TRBJ2-2,-,TRBV6-1,-,13,CASRERITGELFF,TGTGCCAGCAGAGAGAGAATCACCGGGGAGCTGTTTTTT
TRBJ2-7,TRBD1,TRBV18,-,16,CASSTRGGQGADEQYF,TGTGCCAGCTCAACAAGGGGGGGACAGGGGGCAGACGAGCAGTACTTC
TRBJ2-5,-,TRBV2,-,13,CASGGGREETQYF,TGTGCCAGCGGGGGGGGCAGGGAAGAGACCCAGTACTTC
TRBJ2-1,-,TRBV7-2,-,14,CASSPDSSYNEQFF,TGTGCCAGCAGCCCCGACAGCTCCTACAATGAGCAGTTCTTC
TRBJ2-1,-,TRBV5-8,-,11,CASSSRSGAFF,TGTGCCAGCAGCTCGCGCTCAGGGGCGTTCTTC
TRBJ2-7,-,TRBV4-2,once,16,CASSQDPFGRGRVEYF,TGTGCCAGCAGCCAAGATCCATTTGGCAGGGGAAGGGTAGAGTACTTC
TRBJ1-1,TRBD1,TRBV4-2,-,17,CASSQDLNRGLNTEAFF,TGTGCCAGCAGCCAAGACCTGAACAGGGGATTGAACACTGAAGCTTTCTTT
TRBJ1-5,TRBD1,TRBV27,-,16,CASRNSGTGSNQPQHF,TGTGCCAGCAGGAACTCCGGGACAGGTAGCAATCAGCCCCAGCATTTT